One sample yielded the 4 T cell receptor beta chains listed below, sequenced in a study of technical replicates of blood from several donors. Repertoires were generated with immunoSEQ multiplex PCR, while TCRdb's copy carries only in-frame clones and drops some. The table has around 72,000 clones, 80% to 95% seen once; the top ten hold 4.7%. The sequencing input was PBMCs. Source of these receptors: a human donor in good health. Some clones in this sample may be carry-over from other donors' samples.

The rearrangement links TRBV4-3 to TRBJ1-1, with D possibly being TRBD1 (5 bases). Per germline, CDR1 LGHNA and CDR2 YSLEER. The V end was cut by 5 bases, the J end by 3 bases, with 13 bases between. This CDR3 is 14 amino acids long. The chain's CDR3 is CASSLAGRDTEAFF. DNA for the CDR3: TGCGCCAGCAGCTTGGCAGGGAGGGACACTGAAGCTTTCTTT.

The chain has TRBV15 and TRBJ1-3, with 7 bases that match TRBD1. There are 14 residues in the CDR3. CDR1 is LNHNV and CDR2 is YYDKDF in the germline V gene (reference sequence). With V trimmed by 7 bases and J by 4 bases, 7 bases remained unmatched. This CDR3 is CATTSAGGGNTIYF. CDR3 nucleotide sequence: TGTGCCACCACATCGGCAGGGGGAGGAAACACCATATATTTT.

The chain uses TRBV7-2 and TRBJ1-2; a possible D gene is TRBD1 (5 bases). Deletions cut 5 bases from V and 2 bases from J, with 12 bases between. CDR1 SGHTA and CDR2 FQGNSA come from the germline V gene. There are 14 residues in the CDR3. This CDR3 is CASSGMRQNYGYTF. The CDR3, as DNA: TGTGCCAGCAGCGGAATGAGACAGAACTATGGCTACACCTTC. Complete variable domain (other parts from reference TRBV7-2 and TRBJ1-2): GAGVSQSPSNKVTEKGKDVELRCDPISGHTALYWYRQSLGQGLEFLIYFQGNSAPDKSGLPSDRFSAERTGGSVSTLTIQRTQQEDSAVYLCASSGMRQNYGYTFGSGTRLTVV.

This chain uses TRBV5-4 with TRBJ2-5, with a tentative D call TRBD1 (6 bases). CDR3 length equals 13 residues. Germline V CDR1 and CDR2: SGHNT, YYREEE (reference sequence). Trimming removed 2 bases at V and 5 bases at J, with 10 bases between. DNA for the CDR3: TGTGCCAGCAGCTTTTTAAGGGGGGAGACCCAGTACTTC. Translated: CASSFLRGETQYF.